This note documents a single T cell receptor (beta chain) sequence. These data originate in a study of shared clonotypes between healthy human individuals. In the original workflow: As immunoSEQ supplied junction-only sequences (without quality scores), filtering differed. Sequenced by immunoSEQ multiplex PCR; TCRdb stores in-frame clones only, minus some. V and J calls and clone size are copied from that table; D and trimming were computed from the DNA. Of fewer than 400,000 clones in the sample, about 74% were seen once. CDR3 size: 13 residues. V lost 6 bases, J lost 2 bases, and 11 bases lay in between. Germline V gene lookup returns CDR1 MNHNY and CDR2 SVGAGI (reference sequence). The split of CD4+ cells yielded CD45RA+ naive and CD45RA-negative memory subsets.

Sequenced sample: memory CD4+ T cells sorted from blood. Subset reported: CD45RA-negative fraction. V gene TRBV6-6 combines with J gene TRBJ2-7, with D perhaps matching TRBD2 (5 bases). This sequence originates from a man aged 25 to 40 in good health. The CDR3 here is CASSQNSAYEQYF. In DNA, the CDR3 is TGTGCCAGCAGCCAAAATAGCGCCTACGAGCAGTACTTC.